Below, 21 T cell receptor beta chains from the same sample are listed, as sequenced in a study of kidney transplant recipient with SARS-CoV-2 infection. MiXCR, applied by TCRdb to the reads, yields one record per CDR3 protein. In the table there are under 300,000 distinct CDR3 sequences, 25% to 35% of which are singletons. Sequencing was performed on a blood sample, taken at baseline and between days 110 and 120 from a kidney transplant recipient. The receptors shown here come from a male patient in his thirties who had COVID-19 and was a kidney transplant recipient. Some of the T cells might come from the graft donor.

V and J are TRBV19 and TRBJ2-1, with TRBD2 matching 8 bases. This CDR3 comprises 18 residues. The germline V gene encodes CDR1 LNHDA and CDR2 SQIVND (reference sequence). The V segment lost 5 bases and the J segment 6 bases; nucleotides outside the gene matches: 18. The chain's CDR3 is CASSVLSGGTYSANEQFF. CDR3 sequence (DNA): TGTGCCAGTAGTGTCTTGTCGGGAGGGACTTATTCGGCCAATGAGCAGTTCTTC.

Worth noting for this clonotype: This may be a read error: a much more frequent sequence differs by one nucleotide. V is TRBV6-5 and J is TRBJ2-3, with TRBD2 matching over 10 bases. The CDR3 loop spans 16 amino acids. Germline values: CDR1 MNHEY, CDR2 SVGAGI. In DNA form, the CDR3 reads TGTACCAGCAGAGTCCCTAGCGGGAGCCGAGGAGATACGCAGTATTTT. Residues: CTSRVPSGSRGDTQYF.

This clonotype was detected ten times or more. The chain carries TRBV19 and TRBJ1-2; D call uncertain. V was clipped by 3 bases and J by 4 bases, with 15 bases between them. Germline V lookup: CDR1 LNHDA, CDR2 SQIVND (reference sequence). CDR3 length equals 15 residues. The CDR3 DNA is TGTGCCAGTAGTATTTCGGGCCCTAGAGGCTATGGCTACACCTTC. Its translation is CASSISGPRGYGYTF.

A remark on this clonotype: One base away lies a much larger clone, so this may be a sequencing read error. This chain joins TRBV11-2 and TRBJ2-3; unclear D gene. The J call could be wrong; TRBJ2-1 is a better fit for the DNA end. CDR3 length: 15 residues. Germline values: CDR1 SGHAT, CDR2 FQNNGV. CDR3: CASSPPNPNNNGQFF. CDR3 DNA: TGTGCCAGCAGCCCCCCAAATCCGAATAACAATGGGCAGTTCTTC.

A word on this clonotype: A much larger clone differs from this one at a single base, so this may be a read error. V usage is TRBV12-3 or TRBV12-4 and J usage is TRBJ2-2, with TRBD2 matching 8 bases. The CDR3 contains 16 residues. With V trimmed by 7 bases and J by 4 bases, 11 bases remained unmatched. The chain's CDR3 is CASIPSRGAPTGELFF. The CDR3 nucleotides are TGTGCCAGCATCCCGTCGCGGGGGGCCCCCACCGGGGAGCTGTTTTTT.

This clonotype was observed at least ten times. This sequence joins TRBV15 and TRBJ2-2; tentatively, D is TRBD2 (6 bases). Looked up from germline, CDR1 is LNHNV and CDR2 is YYDKDF (reference sequence). The V end lost 4 bases, the J end lost 2 bases, and 11 bases lay between the germline ends. This CDR3 spans 15 amino acids. The CDR3 nucleotides are TGTGCCACCAGCATACGGGGGACCAACACCGGGGAGCTGTTTTTT. Translation gives CATSIRGTNTGELFF.

The gene calls are TRBV20-1 and TRBJ1-2, with D unresolved. V dropped 5 bases and J dropped 4 bases, with 23 bases sitting between them. Germline CDR1 reads DFQATT; CDR2 reads SNEGSKA (reference sequence). The CDR3 has 16 residues. The CDR3 region is CSARPPLFRKTYGYTF. The CDR3 DNA sequence: TGCAGTGCTCGGCCGCCGCTGTTTCGAAAGACCTATGGCTACACCTTC.

In the case of this clonotype: A much larger clone lies one base from this, so it may be a read error. The chain recombines TRBV16 with TRBJ1-2, with D unclear. With 4 bases removed from V and 4 bases from J, the gap between germline ends came to 22 bases. CDR1 is KGHSY, CDR2 FQNENV, per germline. CDR3 size: 17 residues. The CDR3 sequence: CASSRQTVVRRTYGYTF. As DNA, the CDR3 is TGTGCCAGCAGCCGGCAAACGGTCGTTAGAAGGACCTATGGCTACACCTTC.

Only a few counts were recorded for this clonotype. The CDR3, as DNA: TGTGCCAGCAGATCGGGCGCCGGGGCCAACGTCCTGACTTTC. It is translated as CASRSGAGANVLTF. The chain links TRBV6-5 to TRBJ2-6; D is unresolved. V was trimmed by 6 bases and J by 4 bases, leaving 10 bases between them. From germline, CDR1 is MNHEY and CDR2 SVGAGI. The length of the CDR3 is 14 residues.

This clonotype was picked up many times. The CDR3 nucleotides are TGCGCCAGCAGCCAGCCAGGAGGACGTCGAAAGACCTATGGCTACACCTTC. This encodes CASSQPGGRRKTYGYTF. V usage is TRBV4-3 and J usage is TRBJ1-2; D not resolved. Germline CDR1 reads LGHNA; CDR2 reads YSLEER. The CDR3 covers 17 residues. The V and J ends lost 3 bases and 4 bases respectively, with 21 bases between them.

In this sample, this clonotype turned up many times. V usage is TRBV7-2 and J usage is TRBJ1-2; D gene unclear. The CDR3 loop spans 17 amino acids. The germline V and J ends were trimmed by 4 bases and 4 bases, with 22 bases remaining between them. The V gene's germline CDR1 is SGHTA and CDR2 FQGNSA. The CDR3 is CASSYVHRDGKTYGYTF. In DNA form, the CDR3 reads TGTGCCAGCAGCTATGTTCACAGAGACGGAAAGACCTATGGCTACACCTTC.

This clonotype was detected many times. The V call is TRBV28, the J call TRBJ2-6; TRBD1 might be the D (5 bases). Germline V gives CDR1 MDHEN, CDR2 SYDVKM. The CDR3 extends over 16 amino acids. The ends were cut back, 4 bases at V and 0 bases at J, with 10 bases in the middle. CDR3 sequence: CASSWGWSSGANVLTF. CDR3 bases: TGTGCCAGCAGTTGGGGCTGGAGCTCTGGGGCCAACGTCCTGACTTTC.

As to this clonotype: With a much larger clone just one base away, this may be a read error. This chain joins TRBV2 and TRBJ2-7; D unresolved. The CDR3 sequence is 12 residues long. From germline, CDR1 is SNHLY and CDR2 FYNNEI. CDR3: CASSPEAYGQYF. CDR3 bases: TGTGCCAGCAGTCCCGAGGCCTACGGGCAGTACTTC.

As for this clonotype: A much larger clone lies a single base off, so this may be a read error. This sequence joins TRBV6-2 or TRBV6-3 and TRBJ1-2; D remains ambiguous. Germline V CDR1 and CDR2: MNHEY, SVGEGT. V shed 4 bases and J shed 4 bases, with 22 bases lying between them. This CDR3 has 17 amino acids. CDR3: CASSFRSCIVKTYGYTF. For the CDR3, the DNA is TGTGCCAGCAGTTTTCGATCCTGCATCGTAAAGACCTATGGCTACACCTTC.

In this sample, this clonotype turned up many times. The chain recombines TRBV24-1 with TRBJ2-1, with D possibly matching TRBD1 (6 bases). Germline CDR1 KGHDR, CDR2 SFDVKD. V was trimmed by 5 bases and J by 5 bases, leaving 9 bases between them. The CDR3 is 13 amino acids. CDR3 in DNA: TGTGCCACCAGTGGGACAGTAAACAATGAGCAGTTCTTC. Translated, it gives CATSGTVNNEQFF.

This clonotype came up many times. V is TRBV11-2 and J is TRBJ1-2, with D hard to call. V was shortened by 5 bases and J by 4 bases, with 23 bases between the two germline ends. The CDR3 extends over 17 amino acids. Germline V lookup: CDR1 SGHAT, CDR2 FQNNGV. The CDR3 DNA reads as TGTGCCAGCAGCAGAGTGCGAACAAGCAGAAAGACCTATGGCTACACCTTC. Protein: CASSRVRTSRKTYGYTF.

Concerning this clonotype itself: It may be a read error: a sequence one base away is much more abundant. The chain uses TRBV7-3 and TRBJ2-5; D is perhaps TRBD2 (5 bases). The V and J ends lost 0 bases and 7 bases respectively, with 12 bases between them. Germline V gene lookup returns CDR1 SGHTA and CDR2 FQGTGA. The CDR3 consists of 14 residues. The CDR3: CASSLTGFAGTQYF. As DNA, the CDR3 is TGTGCCAGCAGCTTAACCGGGTTTGCGGGGACCCAGTACTTC. The full variable domain, rest sourced from reference TRBV7-3 and TRBJ2-5, is GAGVSQTPSNKVTEKGKYVELRCDPISGHTALYWYRQSLGQGPEFLIYFQGTGAADDSGLPNDRFFAVRPEGSVSTLKIQRTERGDSAVYLCASSLTGFAGTQYFGPGTRLLVL.

Points on this clonotype: Since a much larger clone is just one base distant, this may be a read error. This chain joins TRBV5-6 and TRBJ1-3; the D is unclear. Trimming took off 7 bases at V and 0 bases at J, with 11 bases between the two ends. CDR1 and CDR2 from the germline V gene are SGHDT and YYEEEE. This CDR3 is 14 amino acids long. CDR3 amino acids: CASFPSLSGNTIYF. The CDR3 DNA reads as TGTGCCAGCTTCCCCAGTCTCTCTGGAAACACCATATATTTT.

The chain uses TRBV7-9 and TRBJ2-3; D is perhaps TRBD2 (5 bases). From germline, CDR1 is SEHNR and CDR2 FQNEAQ (reference sequence). The CDR3 covers 15 residues. Trimming took off 4 bases at V and 6 bases at J, with 17 bases between the two ends. CDR3 loop: CASSSHPGDWDTQYF. Here the CDR3 DNA reads TGTGCCAGCAGCTCTCACCCCGGGGATTGGGATACGCAGTATTTT.

Worth noting for this clonotype: Since a much larger clone is just one base distant, this may be a read error. The genes are TRBV12-3 or TRBV12-4 and TRBJ2-5; 9 bases agree with TRBD2. This CDR3 is built from 15 residues. V lost 8 bases, J lost 1 base, and 8 bases stayed unmatched. The CDR3 bases are TGTGCCAGCGGCCGGCTAGCGGGGTCCCAAGAGACCCAGTACTTC. Encoded protein: CASGRLAGSQETQYF.

Turning to this clonotype: This may be a read error: a much more frequent sequence differs by one nucleotide. V and J are TRBV5-1 and TRBJ2-5; D is perhaps TRBD2 (6 bases). Germline V lookup: CDR1 SGHRS, CDR2 YFSETQ. V was pared by 5 bases and J by 4 bases, with 18 bases between. This CDR3 contains 15 residues. The CDR3: CASRPSTIGGETQYF. CDR3 nucleotide sequence: TGCGCCAGCAGACCCTCGACGATCGGGGGAGAGACCCAGTACTTC. Variable domain in full (rest from reference TRBV5-1 and TRBJ2-5): KAGVTQTPRYLIKTRGQQVTLSCSPISGHRSVSWYQQTPGQGLQFLFEYFSETQRNKGNFPGRFSGRQFSNSRSEMNVSTLELGDSALYLCASRPSTIGGETQYFGPGTRLLVL.